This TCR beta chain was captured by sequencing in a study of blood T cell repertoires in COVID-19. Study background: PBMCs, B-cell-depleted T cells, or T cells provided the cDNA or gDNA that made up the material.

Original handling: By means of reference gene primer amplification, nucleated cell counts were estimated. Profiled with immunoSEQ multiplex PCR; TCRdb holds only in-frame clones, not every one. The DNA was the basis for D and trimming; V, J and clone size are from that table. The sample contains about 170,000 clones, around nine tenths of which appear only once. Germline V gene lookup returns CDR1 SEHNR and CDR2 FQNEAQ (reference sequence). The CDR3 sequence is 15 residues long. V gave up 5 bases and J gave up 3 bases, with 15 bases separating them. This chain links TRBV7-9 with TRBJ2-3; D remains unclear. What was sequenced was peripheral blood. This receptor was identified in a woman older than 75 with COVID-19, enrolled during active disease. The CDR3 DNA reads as TGTGCCAGCAGCCCCAACCGGGTCGAGACAGATACGCAGTATTTT. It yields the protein CASSPNRVETDTQYF.